The rows below give T cell receptor beta chains drawn from one sample of a study of blood T cell repertoires in COVID-19. Sequenced by immunoSEQ multiplex PCR; TCRdb stores in-frame clones only, minus some. Of about 210,000 clones listed, approximately 81% were seen once; the top ten hold 8% to 9%. The sample consisted of PBMCs or T cells enriched from blood (not recorded which). The receptors shown here come from a woman aged 50 to 65 with acute COVID-19. The CDR3 runs from the conserved cysteine through the conserved F or W. The order of the fields is D gene, clone size, J gene, V gene, CDR3 protein, CDR3 DNA. D genes are given only for firm matches. Clone size appears in some rows only: once, few, many, or a class for an expanded clone.

d_gene: TRBD1
abundance: -
j_gene: TRBJ1-2
v_gene: TRBV18
CDR3aa: CASSPTGTEIINYGYTF
CDR3nt: TGTGCCAGCTCACCAACCGGGACAGAAATAATCAACTATGGCTACACCTTC

d_gene: TRBD1
abundance: -
j_gene: TRBJ2-1
v_gene: TRBV12-5
CDR3aa: CASGLGTGGDYNEQFF
CDR3nt: TGTGCTAGTGGTTTAGGAACAGGGGGCGACTACAATGAGCAGTTCTTC

d_gene: -
abundance: many
j_gene: TRBJ1-2
v_gene: TRBV5-4
CDR3aa: CASSSGGGLTYGYTF
CDR3nt: TGTGCCAGCAGCTCTGGGGGGGGCCTTACCTATGGCTACACCTTC

d_gene: TRBD1
abundance: -
j_gene: TRBJ1-1
v_gene: TRBV19
CDR3aa: CASSMVGSAGGRGTEAFF
CDR3nt: TGTGCCAGTAGTATGGTAGGTTCGGCAGGGGGACGCGGCACTGAAGCTTTCTTT

d_gene: -
abundance: -
j_gene: TRBJ1-2
v_gene: TRBV28
CDR3aa: CASSLQGTGYTF
CDR3nt: TGTGCCAGCAGTTTACAGGGGACTGGCTACACCTTC

d_gene: -
abundance: -
j_gene: TRBJ2-2
v_gene: TRBV11-2
CDR3aa: CASSLVSSAGELFF
CDR3nt: TGTGCCAGCAGCTTAGTGTCTAGCGCCGGGGAGCTGTTTTTT

d_gene: -
abundance: -
j_gene: TRBJ2-2
v_gene: TRBV4-3
CDR3aa: CASSQDIAANTGELFF
CDR3nt: TGCGCCAGCAGCCAAGATATAGCGGCTAACACCGGGGAGCTGTTTTTT

d_gene: TRBD1
abundance: -
j_gene: TRBJ1-2
v_gene: TRBV3-1/TRBV3-2
CDR3aa: CASSPWTGRLDYGYTF
CDR3nt: TGTGCCAGCAGCCCGTGGACAGGACGTTTGGACTATGGCTACACCTTC

d_gene: -
abundance: once
j_gene: TRBJ1-1
v_gene: TRBV27
CDR3aa: CASSLTGNTEAFF
CDR3nt: TGTGCCAGCAGTTTAACGGGGAACACTGAAGCTTTCTTT

d_gene: TRBD1
abundance: -
j_gene: TRBJ1-4
v_gene: TRBV2
CDR3aa: CASKSRGRTNEKLFF
CDR3nt: TGTGCCAGCAAGAGCAGGGGGCGAACCAATGAAAAACTGTTTTTT

d_gene: TRBD2
abundance: -
j_gene: TRBJ2-1
v_gene: TRBV18
CDR3aa: CASSPYNSGLAGREQFF
CDR3nt: TGTGCCAGCTCACCATATAATTCGGGACTAGCGGGACGCGAGCAGTTCTTC

d_gene: -
abundance: -
j_gene: TRBJ2-7
v_gene: TRBV7-8
CDR3aa: CASSLGEYFGQYF
CDR3nt: TGTGCCAGCAGCTTAGGGGAGTACTTTGGGCAGTACTTC

d_gene: TRBD1
abundance: -
j_gene: TRBJ1-2
v_gene: TRBV6-2/TRBV6-3
CDR3aa: CASSAQGVNGYTF
CDR3nt: TGTGCCAGCAGTGCGCAGGGGGTTAATGGCTACACCTTC

d_gene: TRBD2
abundance: -
j_gene: TRBJ2-2
v_gene: TRBV4-1
CDR3aa: CASSQESGTSVGVTGELFF
CDR3nt: TGCGCCAGCAGCCAAGAATCCGGGACTAGCGTAGGGGTCACCGGGGAGCTGTTTTTT

d_gene: TRBD2
abundance: -
j_gene: TRBJ2-3
v_gene: TRBV6-5
CDR3aa: CASSSLGSGGTDTQYF
CDR3nt: TGTGCCAGCAGTTCTCTCGGGAGCGGGGGCACAGATACGCAGTATTTT

d_gene: -
abundance: -
j_gene: TRBJ1-1
v_gene: TRBV12-3/TRBV12-4
CDR3aa: CASRGEENTEAFF
CDR3nt: TGTGCCAGCAGGGGAGAGGAGAACACTGAAGCTTTCTTT

d_gene: -
abundance: -
j_gene: TRBJ1-1
v_gene: TRBV6-2/TRBV6-3
CDR3aa: CASSTDKRGSGTEAFF
CDR3nt: TGTGCCAGCAGTACCGACAAAAGGGGATCCGGCACTGAAGCTTTCTTT

d_gene: TRBD1
abundance: few
j_gene: TRBJ1-5
v_gene: TRBV28
CDR3aa: CASRRPGTGGDQPQHF
CDR3nt: TGTGCCAGCAGAAGACCCGGGACAGGGGGTGATCAGCCCCAGCATTTT

d_gene: -
abundance: -
j_gene: TRBJ1-6
v_gene: TRBV30
CDR3aa: CAWTLGVLNSPLHF
CDR3nt: TGTGCCTGGACGTTAGGGGTCCTTAATTCACCCCTCCACTTT

d_gene: -
abundance: -
j_gene: TRBJ2-7
v_gene: TRBV7-2
CDR3aa: CASSQNSYEQYF
CDR3nt: TGTGCCAGCAGCCAAAATTCCTACGAGCAGTACTTC

d_gene: -
abundance: -
j_gene: TRBJ2-7
v_gene: TRBV15
CDR3aa: CATSRDIGSSAYEQYF
CDR3nt: TGTGCCACCAGCAGAGATATCGGGTCCAGCGCCTACGAGCAGTACTTC

d_gene: -
abundance: -
j_gene: TRBJ2-4
v_gene: TRBV7-2
CDR3aa: CASSAGPQGNIQYF
CDR3nt: TGTGCCAGCAGCGCCGGCCCCCAGGGGAACATTCAGTACTTC

d_gene: -
abundance: -
j_gene: TRBJ1-2
v_gene: TRBV3-1/TRBV3-2
CDR3aa: CASSQGRDGYTF
CDR3nt: TGTGCCAGCAGCCAAGGGAGGGACGGCTACACCTTC

d_gene: TRBD1
abundance: -
j_gene: TRBJ2-2
v_gene: TRBV6-5
CDR3aa: CASSQTGGVTGELFF
CDR3nt: TGTGCCAGCAGCCAGACAGGGGGCGTTACCGGGGAGCTGTTTTTT

d_gene: -
abundance: -
j_gene: TRBJ2-5
v_gene: TRBV11-3
CDR3aa: CASSLFTHYQETQYF
CDR3nt: TGTGCCAGCAGCTTATTTACACATTACCAAGAGACCCAGTACTTC

d_gene: TRBD1
abundance: -
j_gene: TRBJ2-7
v_gene: TRBV5-1
CDR3aa: CASRPTGGAVSYEQYF
CDR3nt: TGCGCCAGCAGACCGACAGGGGGCGCGGTAAGCTACGAGCAGTACTTC

d_gene: -
abundance: once
j_gene: TRBJ1-6
v_gene: TRBV28
CDR3aa: CASSSPSTDNSPLHF
CDR3nt: TGTGCCAGCAGTTCTCCCTCGACTGATAATTCACCCCTCCACTTT

d_gene: -
abundance: -
j_gene: TRBJ1-1
v_gene: TRBV15
CDR3aa: CATSPPGGAYTEAFF
CDR3nt: TGTGCCACCAGCCCCCCGGGGGGGGCGTACACTGAAGCTTTCTTT

d_gene: -
abundance: -
j_gene: TRBJ2-2
v_gene: TRBV6-2/TRBV6-3
CDR3aa: CASSRGGGAPGELFF
CDR3nt: TGTGCCAGCAGTAGGGGCGGGGGCGCCCCCGGGGAGCTGTTTTTT

d_gene: -
abundance: few
j_gene: TRBJ1-3
v_gene: TRBV7-2
CDR3aa: CASSPLSGNTIYF
CDR3nt: TGTGCCAGCAGCCCCCTCTCTGGAAACACCATATATTTT

d_gene: -
abundance: -
j_gene: TRBJ1-1
v_gene: TRBV24-1
CDR3aa: CATKQGAEAFF
CDR3nt: TGTGCCACTAAACAGGGCGCTGAAGCTTTCTTT

d_gene: -
abundance: -
j_gene: TRBJ1-2
v_gene: TRBV20-1
CDR3aa: CSASSSGVNYGYTF
CDR3nt: TGCAGTGCTAGTTCATCAGGGGTAAACTATGGCTACACCTTC

d_gene: TRBD1
abundance: -
j_gene: TRBJ2-6
v_gene: TRBV6-1
CDR3aa: CASSEPPGQGGSGANVLTF
CDR3nt: TGTGCCAGCAGTGAGCCCCCGGGACAGGGTGGGTCTGGGGCCAACGTCCTGACTTTC

d_gene: TRBD2
abundance: -
j_gene: TRBJ2-2
v_gene: TRBV25-1
CDR3aa: CASSEWTTSGRTGELFF
CDR3nt: TGTGCCAGCAGTGAATGGACTACTAGCGGCCGTACCGGGGAGCTGTTTTTT

d_gene: -
abundance: -
j_gene: TRBJ1-2
v_gene: TRBV28
CDR3aa: CASSDPSGRAGGYTF
CDR3nt: TGTGCCAGCAGTGACCCGTCTGGCAGGGCGGGGGGCTACACCTTC

d_gene: TRBD2
abundance: -
j_gene: TRBJ2-3
v_gene: TRBV6-2/TRBV6-3
CDR3aa: CASSSGTSGGGTDTQYF
CDR3nt: TGTGCCAGCAGTTCTGGGACTAGCGGGGGGGGAACAGATACGCAGTATTTT

d_gene: -
abundance: -
j_gene: TRBJ1-4
v_gene: TRBV5-6
CDR3aa: CASSHNYRRRTTNEKLFF
CDR3nt: TGTGCCAGCAGCCACAACTACAGGCGCCGGACAACTAATGAAAAACTGTTTTTT

d_gene: -
abundance: -
j_gene: TRBJ1-2
v_gene: TRBV30
CDR3aa: CAWSPGGYGYTF
CDR3nt: TGTGCCTGGAGTCCCGGTGGCTATGGCTACACCTTC

d_gene: -
abundance: -
j_gene: TRBJ2-2
v_gene: TRBV6-5
CDR3aa: CASSYGAATGELFF
CDR3nt: TGTGCCAGCAGTTACGGGGCGGCCACCGGGGAGCTGTTTTTT

d_gene: -
abundance: -
j_gene: TRBJ2-6
v_gene: TRBV15
CDR3aa: CATSRYAPTGLISGANVLTF
CDR3nt: TGTGCCACCAGCAGATACGCGCCGACGGGACTGATCTCTGGGGCCAACGTCCTGACTTTC

d_gene: TRBD2
abundance: -
j_gene: TRBJ2-7
v_gene: TRBV11-2
CDR3aa: CASSLVSGVIIEQYF
CDR3nt: TGTGCCAGCAGCTTAGTTAGCGGGGTAATCATCGAGCAGTACTTC

d_gene: TRBD1
abundance: -
j_gene: TRBJ1-1
v_gene: TRBV7-2
CDR3aa: CASSPRQGRMNTEAFF
CDR3nt: TGTGCCAGCAGCCCCCGACAGGGAAGAATGAACACTGAAGCTTTCTTT

d_gene: -
abundance: -
j_gene: TRBJ2-7
v_gene: TRBV7-9
CDR3aa: CASGTGVDEQYF
CDR3nt: TGTGCCAGCGGAACCGGGGTAGACGAGCAGTACTTC

d_gene: TRBD1
abundance: -
j_gene: TRBJ2-6
v_gene: TRBV3-1/TRBV3-2
CDR3aa: CASSSGTGMSGANVLTF
CDR3nt: TGTGCCAGCAGCTCCGGGACAGGGATGTCTGGGGCCAACGTCCTGACTTTC

d_gene: -
abundance: -
j_gene: TRBJ1-2
v_gene: TRBV3-1/TRBV3-2
CDR3aa: CASTPTHGTRNTYGYTF
CDR3nt: TGTGCCAGCACCCCTACCCATGGGACACGGAACACGTATGGCTACACCTTC

d_gene: -
abundance: -
j_gene: TRBJ2-3
v_gene: TRBV19
CDR3aa: CASTPRPLQGTQYF
CDR3nt: TGTGCCAGTACCCCAAGGCCCCTGCAGGGTACGCAGTATTTT

d_gene: -
abundance: once
j_gene: TRBJ2-1
v_gene: TRBV5-5
CDR3aa: CASSLFYGTNEQFF
CDR3nt: TGTGCCAGCAGCTTGTTTTACGGGACAAATGAGCAGTTCTTC

d_gene: TRBD2
abundance: few
j_gene: TRBJ2-3
v_gene: TRBV4-3
CDR3aa: CASSPGLAGAQLSTDTQYF
CDR3nt: TGCGCCAGCAGCCCAGGACTAGCGGGGGCCCAACTCAGCACAGATACGCAGTATTTT

d_gene: -
abundance: -
j_gene: TRBJ2-7
v_gene: TRBV6-2/TRBV6-3
CDR3aa: CASSYDRPRAEQYF
CDR3nt: TGTGCCAGCAGTTACGACAGGCCTAGGGCCGAGCAGTACTTC

d_gene: -
abundance: -
j_gene: TRBJ2-1
v_gene: TRBV3-1/TRBV3-2
CDR3aa: CASRKNRDPTGEQFF
CDR3nt: TGTGCCAGCAGAAAAAACCGGGACCCCACAGGGGAGCAGTTCTTC

d_gene: TRBD1
abundance: -
j_gene: TRBJ1-5
v_gene: TRBV7-8
CDR3aa: CASSLLRQGASAQHF
CDR3nt: TGTGCCAGCAGCTTATTAAGGCAGGGGGCCTCTGCCCAGCATTTT

d_gene: TRBD2
abundance: -
j_gene: TRBJ2-2
v_gene: TRBV7-3
CDR3aa: CASSLIAGGPGGTGELFF
CDR3nt: TGTGCCAGCAGCTTAATAGCGGGAGGGCCGGGGGGCACCGGGGAGCTGTTTTTT

d_gene: TRBD2
abundance: -
j_gene: TRBJ2-3
v_gene: TRBV3-1/TRBV3-2
CDR3aa: CASSQGTNSGSAGTDTQYF
CDR3nt: TGTGCCAGCAGCCAAGGAACAAATAGCGGGAGCGCCGGAACAGATACGCAGTATTTT

d_gene: -
abundance: few
j_gene: TRBJ2-7
v_gene: TRBV5-5
CDR3aa: CASSLVYRADEQYF
CDR3nt: TGTGCCAGCAGCTTGGTTTACAGGGCGGACGAGCAGTACTTC

d_gene: -
abundance: once
j_gene: TRBJ1-1
v_gene: TRBV7-2
CDR3aa: CASSWGGTEAFF
CDR3nt: TGTGCCAGCAGCTGGGGGGGGACGGAAGCTTTCTTT